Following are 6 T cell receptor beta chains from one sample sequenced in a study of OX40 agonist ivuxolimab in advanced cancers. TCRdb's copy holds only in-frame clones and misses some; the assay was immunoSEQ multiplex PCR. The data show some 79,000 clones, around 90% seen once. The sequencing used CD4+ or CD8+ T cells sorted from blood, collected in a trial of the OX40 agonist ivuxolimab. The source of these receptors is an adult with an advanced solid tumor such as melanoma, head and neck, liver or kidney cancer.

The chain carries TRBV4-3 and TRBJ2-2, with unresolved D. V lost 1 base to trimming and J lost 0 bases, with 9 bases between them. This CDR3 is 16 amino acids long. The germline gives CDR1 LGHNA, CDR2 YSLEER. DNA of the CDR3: TGCGCCAGCAGCCAAGCGGAAAGTGCGAACACCGGGGAGCTGTTTTTT. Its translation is CASSQAESANTGELFF.

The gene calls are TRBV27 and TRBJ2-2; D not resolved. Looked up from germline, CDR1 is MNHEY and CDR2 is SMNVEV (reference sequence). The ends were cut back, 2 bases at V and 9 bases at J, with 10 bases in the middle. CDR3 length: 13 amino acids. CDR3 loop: CASSLTPRRELFF. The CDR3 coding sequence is TGTGCCAGCAGTTTAACCCCGCGTCGGGAGCTGTTTTTT.

CDR3 in DNA: TGTGCCAGCAGTGACTCGCGGGGGGGCTCCACCTATGGCTACACCTTC. It specifies CASSDSRGGSTYGYTF. The J gene is TRBJ1-2, the V gene TRBV6-4; possible D gene TRBD1, 6 bases. The CDR3 runs to 16 residues. CDR1 is MRHNA and CDR2 is SNTAGT in the germline V gene. The V gene lost 0 bases and the J gene lost 4 bases, with 15 bases spanning the gap.

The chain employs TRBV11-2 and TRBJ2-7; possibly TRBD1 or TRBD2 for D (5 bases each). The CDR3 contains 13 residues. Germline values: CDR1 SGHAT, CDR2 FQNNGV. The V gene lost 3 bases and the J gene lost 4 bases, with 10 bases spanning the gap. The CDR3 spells CASSFGAPYEQYF. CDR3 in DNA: TGTGCCAGCAGCTTCGGGGCTCCTTACGAGCAGTACTTC.

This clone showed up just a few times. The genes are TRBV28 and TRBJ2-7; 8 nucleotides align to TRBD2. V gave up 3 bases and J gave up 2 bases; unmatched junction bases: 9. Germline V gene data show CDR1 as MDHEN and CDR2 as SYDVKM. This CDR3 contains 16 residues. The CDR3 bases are TGTGCCAGCAGTTTCTCTCTAGCGGGCCTAACCTACGAGCAGTACTTC. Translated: CASSFSLAGLTYEQYF.

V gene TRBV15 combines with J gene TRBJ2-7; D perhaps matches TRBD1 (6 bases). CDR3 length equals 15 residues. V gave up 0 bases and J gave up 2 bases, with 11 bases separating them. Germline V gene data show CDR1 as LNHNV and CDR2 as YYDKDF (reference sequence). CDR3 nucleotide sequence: TGTGCCACCAGCAGAGATCAGGGGCCGGCCTACGAGCAGTACTTC. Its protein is CATSRDQGPAYEQYF.